The TCR beta chain under discussion was sequenced for a study of shared clonotypes between healthy human individuals. TCRdb keeps only in-frame clones here, not all; method: immunoSEQ multiplex PCR. Of some 89,000 clones listed, about 68% are singletons. Germline assignment: CDR1 MDHEN and CDR2 SYDVKM. CDR3 length: 13 amino acids. V was clipped by 6 bases and J by 3 bases, with 12 bases between them. The TCR sequence derives from a man under 40 in good health. The chain joins TRBV28 to TRBJ2-7, with unresolved D. The sequencing input was memory CD8+ T cells sorted from blood. Subset noted: CD45RO+ cells pooled with CCR7-negative TemRA cells. The CDR3 sequence: CASSRGWGYEQYF. In DNA, the CDR3 is TGTGCCAGCAGCCGCGGTTGGGGCTACGAGCAGTACTTC.